The 22 T cell receptor beta chains below come from one sample, sequenced in a study of blood T cell repertoires in COVID-19. Libraries were prepared by immunoSEQ multiplex PCR; TCRdb keeps only in-frame clonotypes and omits some of them. Among some 320,000 clones listed, about 92% were seen once. The sequencing sample was made of PBMCs or T cells enriched from blood (not recorded which). Every receptor here comes from a man aged 55 to 70 who had recovered from COVID-19.

This chain connects TRBV2 to TRBJ2-7; D not resolved. CDR1 is SNHLY, CDR2 FYNNEI, per germline. The length of the CDR3 is 11 residues. The germline V and J ends were trimmed by 6 bases and 2 bases, with 5 bases remaining between them. CDR3 coding DNA: TGTGCCAGCAGCCCAGCCTACGAGCAGTACTTC. Its protein product is CASSPAYEQYF. Based on the CDR3 plus reference TRBV2 and TRBJ2-7, the full variable domain is EPEVTQTPSHQVTQMGQEVILRCVPISNHLYFYWYRQILGQKVEFLVSFYNNEISEKSEIFDDQFSVERPDGSNFTLKIRSTKLEDSAMYFCASSPAYEQYFGPGTRLTVT.

The rearrangement links TRBV27 to TRBJ2-7, with TRBD1 matching 9 bases. V lost 5 bases and J lost 3; bases outside the gene matches: 8. This CDR3 comprises 15 residues. The germline CDR1 and CDR2 sequences are MNHEY and SMNVEV (reference sequence). The CDR3 is CASSEYPGQGYEQYF. As DNA, the CDR3 is TGTGCCAGCAGTGAATATCCGGGACAGGGCTACGAGCAGTACTTC.

This clone has only a few counts. The chain joins TRBV18 to TRBJ2-1; 10 bases line up with TRBD2. V lost 3 bases, J lost 8 bases, and 4 bases stayed unmatched. This CDR3 contains 14 residues. The germline V gene has CDR1 KGHSH and CDR2 LQKENI. This CDR3 reads CASSPKREGYEQFF. CDR3 sequence (DNA): TGTGCCAGCTCACCGAAGCGGGAGGGCTATGAGCAGTTCTTC.

This sequence joins TRBV27 and TRBJ1-4; 10 bases are a match to TRBD1. This CDR3 is 14 amino acids long. Germline CDR1 and CDR2: MNHEY and SMNVEV (reference sequence). V dropped 7 bases and J dropped 8; count of bases not matched to a gene: 7. The CDR3 region is CASTPTGGTEKLFF. The DNA of the CDR3 is TGTGCCAGCACCCCGACAGGGGGCACGGAAAAACTGTTTTTT.

This chain connects TRBV5-1 to TRBJ1-2; D is undetermined. The V gene's germline CDR1 is SGHRS and CDR2 YFSETQ. CDR3 length: 13 amino acids. V lost 4 bases and J lost 2, with 9 bases in between. In DNA form, the CDR3 reads TGCGCCAGCAGCGTCTCAGAAAACTATGGCTACACCTTC. Amino acids: CASSVSENYGYTF.

In this sample, this clone turned up once. The chain joins TRBV24-1 to TRBJ2-3, with 7 bases identical to TRBD2. Germline-derived CDR1 and CDR2 are KGHDR and SFDVKD. This CDR3 spans 19 amino acids. V shed 3 bases, J shed 5 bases, and the junction held 19 bases outside the gene matches. DNA of the CDR3: TGTGCCACCAGTGATCCACTGGGGGGGTTAGGGTCGGCGGGAGATACGCAGTATTTT. This sequence encodes CATSDPLGGLGSAGDTQYF.

The chain employs TRBV12-3 or TRBV12-4 and TRBJ1-5, with D maybe TRBD1 (5 bases). The CDR3 loop spans 12 amino acids. The V end was cut by 6 bases, the J end by 10 bases, with 13 bases between. This CDR3 is CASSSTGVPQHF. In DNA form, the CDR3 reads TGTGCCAGCAGCTCTACAGGAGTTCCCCAGCATTTT.

In this sample, this clone turned up once. The V gene is TRBV4-2, the J gene TRBJ1-3; D might be TRBD1 (6 bases). The CDR3 consists of 14 residues. CDR1 and CDR2 (germline): LGHNA, YNFKEQ. Trimming removed 4 bases at V and 4 bases at J, with 11 bases between. The CDR3 spells CASSLTGTGNTIYF. Here the CDR3 DNA reads TGTGCCAGCAGCCTCACAGGGACAGGAAACACCATATATTTT.

The chain uses TRBV19 and TRBJ1-1; D not resolved. Trimming took off 7 bases at V and 7 bases at J, with 10 bases between the two ends. Per the germline V gene, CDR1 is LNHDA and CDR2 is SQIVND (reference sequence). The CDR3 length is 11 residues. The chain's CDR3 is CASTPGFEAFF. CDR3 in DNA: TGTGCCAGTACCCCCGGGTTTGAAGCTTTCTTT.

The genes are TRBV5-1 and TRBJ2-7; TRBD1 agrees at 10 bases. The CDR3 runs 15 residues. The V gene end was trimmed by 5 bases and the J gene end by 3 bases; junction bases not matched to a gene: 8. Germline V gene sequence: CDR1 SGHRS, CDR2 YFSETQ. CDR3 nucleotides: TGCGCCAGCAGATCGCAGACAGGGGGCTTCTACGAGCAGTACTTC. This translates into CASRSQTGGFYEQYF.

The chain uses TRBV11-3 and TRBJ2-1, with 7 bases matching TRBD2. After removal of 1 base from V and 1 base from J, the junction contained 1 base not matched to a gene. The CDR3 runs 15 residues. The germline V gene encodes CDR1 SGHNT and CDR2 YENEEA. CDR3 loop: CASSLASGSYNEQFF. The DNA of the CDR3 is TGTGCCAGCAGCTTAGCTAGCGGTTCCTACAATGAGCAGTTCTTC.

The rearrangement uses TRBV7-9 and TRBJ1-6; 9 bases agree with TRBD1. Trimming removed 6 bases from V and 11 bases from J; junction bases left unmatched: 8. The CDR3 sequence is 14 residues long. The germline CDR1 and CDR2 sequences are SEHNR and FQNEAQ (reference sequence). The DNA for the CDR3 is TGTGCCAGCAGTCTCGGGACAGGGAGGACACCCCTCCACTTT. Protein sequence: CASSLGTGRTPLHF.

The rearrangement links TRBV20-1 to TRBJ2-7; 15 bases are shared with TRBD2. This CDR3 contains 17 residues. The ends lost 3 bases at V and 4 bases at J; junction bases unmatched: 10. Germline V gene sequence: CDR1 DFQATT, CDR2 SNEGSKA (reference sequence). The CDR3 bases are TGCAGTGCTAGTGACGGGACTAGCGGGAGGCTACTATACGAGCAGTACTTC. It encodes CSASDGTSGRLLYEQYF.

The gene calls are TRBV27 and TRBJ2-3; 7 bases are shared with TRBD1. The trim removed 10 bases at V and 6 bases at J, leaving 10 bases unmatched. CDR1 is MNHEY and CDR2 is SMNVEV in the germline V gene (reference sequence). CDR3 length equals 13 residues. The CDR3 reads CATGTVTIDTQYF. CDR3 nucleotides: TGTGCCACCGGGACAGTTACAATTGATACGCAGTATTTT.

This chain uses TRBV10-2 with TRBJ2-7; D gene ambiguous. Germline loops: CDR1 WSHSY, CDR2 SAAADI. V shed 6 bases and J shed 1 base, with 13 bases lying between them. The CDR3 spans 14 residues. The CDR3 bases are TGCGCCAGCAGCGTTAGTCTACGGTCCTACGAGCAGTACTTC. Its translation is CASSVSLRSYEQYF.

J is TRBJ2-7 and V is TRBV7-6; a weak D match, TRBD1 (6 bases). Germline assignment: CDR1 SGHVS and CDR2 FNYEAQ. This CDR3 contains 16 residues. V was trimmed by 2 bases and J by 3 bases, leaving 17 bases between them. This CDR3 is CASSLTIQGKGYEQYF. DNA for the CDR3: TGTGCCAGCAGCTTAACCATACAGGGAAAGGGCTACGAGCAGTACTTC.

The chain recombines TRBV5-5 with TRBJ1-1, with D uncertain. In germline, CDR1 is SGHKS, CDR2 YYEKEE (reference sequence). V was pared by 0 bases and J by 1 base, with 7 bases between. This CDR3 spans 14 amino acids. This CDR3 reads CASSLVAGNTEAFF. CDR3 nucleotides: TGTGCCAGCAGCTTGGTGGCAGGGAACACTGAAGCTTTCTTT.

The CDR3 coding sequence is TGTGCCAGCTCACCACCTGGACAGAAAGTCTATGGCTACACCTTC. Translated: CASSPPGQKVYGYTF. The chain links TRBV18 to TRBJ1-2; possibly TRBD1 for D (6 bases). With 0 bases removed from V and 4 bases from J, the gap between germline ends came to 12 bases. Germline V gene data show CDR1 as KGHSH and CDR2 as LQKENI. The CDR3 is 15 amino acids.

This clone has only one observation. The chain uses TRBV9 and TRBJ2-3; TRBD2 matches 7 bases. Germline loops: CDR1 SGDLS, CDR2 YYNGEE. V lost 2 bases, J lost 0 bases, and 6 bases stayed unmatched. The CDR3 extends over 16 amino acids. CDR3 DNA sequence: TGTGCCAGCAGCGTTTCTAGCGGATCTAGCACAGATACGCAGTATTTT. Its protein is CASSVSSGSSTDTQYF.

CDR3 sequence: CASSLAPPGVGYTF. In DNA form, the CDR3 reads TGCGCCAGCAGCTTGGCACCTCCCGGGGTAGGCTACACCTTC. The gene calls are TRBV5-1 and TRBJ1-2; D remains ambiguous. CDR1 is SGHRS, CDR2 YFSETQ, per germline. The V end was cut by 0 bases, the J end by 8 bases, with 14 bases between. The CDR3 is 14 amino acids.

The CDR3 DNA is TGTGCCAGCAGCGTAGGCCCTGGCCCCAGCTATGGCTACACCTTC. Its protein product is CASSVGPGPSYGYTF. This sequence joins TRBV9 and TRBJ1-2; no reliable D call. From germline, CDR1 is SGDLS and CDR2 YYNGEE. CDR3 length equals 15 residues. V lost 0 bases and J lost 4, with 13 bases in between.

This chain links TRBV10-3 with TRBJ1-1, with D possibly TRBD1 on 5 matching bases. CDR3 size: 14 residues. Germline V gene data show CDR1 as ENHRY and CDR2 as SYGVKD. The V end lost 6 bases, the J end lost 2 bases, and 13 bases lay between the germline ends. The chain's CDR3 is CAIRATQVNTEAFF. The CDR3 DNA reads as TGTGCCATCAGAGCAACACAGGTAAACACTGAAGCTTTCTTT.